What follows are 20 T cell receptor beta chains derived from one specimen sequenced in a study of T cell changes during pregnancy in multiple sclerosis (dated by TCRdb to the late 2010s). Libraries were built with the immunoSEQ multiplex PCR assay. TCRdb holds this immuneACCESS table with in-frame rearrangements only. Some clones are missing; in checked studies, unresolved V genes explain under half, and the rest has no known cause. Across this sample there are about 89,000 clones, with 94% seen only once. Around 1.7% of the sample lies in the top ten. This sample comprised peripheral blood, obtained after pregnancy. Receptors were obtained from a female donor in good health, enrolled as a control in a pregnancy study.

V and J are TRBV7-9 and TRBJ1-1; D ambiguous. CDR3 length: 15 amino acids. Germline V CDR1 and CDR2: SEHNR, FQNEAQ (reference sequence). V was trimmed by 5 bases and J by 3 bases, leaving 16 bases between them. CDR3 residues: CASSARSLEDTEAFF. The DNA of the CDR3 is TGTGCCAGCAGCGCACGGTCCCTTGAGGACACTGAAGCTTTCTTT.

This clone was detected only once. V is TRBV6-5 and J is TRBJ1-1; D not certain. Germline loops: CDR1 MNHEY, CDR2 SVGAGI. CDR3 length equals 15 residues. V was cut by 5 bases and J by 3 bases, with 16 bases left in between. CDR3 amino acids: CASSPLFLGDTEAFF. In nucleotides, the CDR3 is TGTGCCAGCAGTCCCCTTTTTTTGGGCGACACTGAAGCTTTCTTT.

This chain uses TRBV18 with TRBJ2-2, with D unresolved. Trimming cost V 3 bases and J 0 bases, with 14 bases left between them. The CDR3 has 17 residues. The V gene's germline CDR1 is KGHSH and CDR2 LQKENI. In DNA, the CDR3 is TGTGCCAGCTCACCCCTACCCGGGTACGCGAACACCGGGGAGCTGTTTTTT. It is translated as CASSPLPGYANTGELFF.

This chain connects TRBV6-1 to TRBJ1-1; TRBD1 might be the D (5 bases). Germline CDR1 reads MNHNS; CDR2 reads SASEGT. Trimming cost V 2 bases and J 5 bases, with 9 bases left between them. This CDR3 is 13 amino acids long. CDR3 nucleotides: TGTGCCAGCAGTGAACAGGGTAGGACTGAAGCTTTCTTT. Its translation is CASSEQGRTEAFF.

This chain uses TRBV9 with TRBJ2-2; D not resolved. CDR1 is SGDLS and CDR2 is YYNGEE in the germline V gene. The CDR3 is made up of 13 amino acids. V lost 3 bases to trimming and J lost 7 bases, with 10 bases between them. CDR3 in DNA: TGTGCCAGCAGCGCCCCCCCAATCGGGGAGCTGTTTTTT. Translating it yields CASSAPPIGELFF.

This clone appeared once. This chain connects TRBV7-9 to TRBJ2-5, with 8 bases matching TRBD1. The CDR3 has 15 amino acids. The V and J ends lost 3 bases and 2 bases, in that order; junction bases with no gene match: 5. The V gene's germline CDR1 is SEHNR and CDR2 FQNEAQ (reference sequence). The CDR3 sequence is CASSFRGRRQETQYF. The DNA of the CDR3 is TGTGCCAGCAGCTTCAGGGGGCGACGGCAAGAGACCCAGTACTTC. The entire variable domain, with the rest obtained from reference TRBV7-9 and TRBJ2-5, is as follows: DTGVSQNPRHKITKRGQNVTFRCDPISEHNRLYWYRQTLGQGPEFLTYFQNEAQLEKSRLLSDRFSAERPKGSFSTLEIQRTEQGDSAMYLCASSFRGRRQETQYFGPGTRLLVL.

J is TRBJ2-7 and V is TRBV28, with 9 bases fitting TRBD1. V was pared by 6 bases and J by 5 bases, with 17 bases of the junction left unmatched. The V gene's germline CDR1 is MDHEN and CDR2 SYDVKM. The CDR3 runs to 17 residues. For the CDR3, the DNA is TGTGCCAGCAGCCGCACCCCCGGGACAGGGTACGTCCACGAGCAGTACTTC. Protein: CASSRTPGTGYVHEQYF.

This rearrangement joins TRBV4-1 to TRBJ2-7; 9 bases line up with TRBD1. V was clipped by 4 bases and J by 0 bases; unmatched bases: 4. Germline CDR1 is MGHRA and CDR2 is YSYEKL. The CDR3 contains 15 residues. DNA for the CDR3: TGCGCCAGCAGCCCCTGGACAGGGGACTCCTACGAGCAGTACTTC. It yields the protein CASSPWTGDSYEQYF.

J is TRBJ2-1 and V is TRBV27, with 8 bases fitting TRBD1. The CDR3 spans 14 residues. The junction had 2 bases not matched to a gene; V was cut back by 5 bases and J by 2 bases. Germline lookup yields CDR1 MNHEY and CDR2 SMNVEV (reference sequence). CDR3 protein: CASSDRGPYNEQFF. The CDR3 nucleotides read TGTGCCAGCAGTGACAGGGGCCCCTACAATGAGCAGTTCTTC.

The J gene is TRBJ2-1, the V gene TRBV29-1; D not resolved. Looked up from germline, CDR1 is SQVTM and CDR2 is ANQGSEA. The CDR3 runs to 12 residues. The V and J ends lost 4 bases and 8 bases respectively, with 12 bases between them. In DNA form, the CDR3 reads TGCAGCGTTGGCCTGCCCCAGGATGAGCAGTTCTTC. Translated: CSVGLPQDEQFF.

The chain uses TRBV19 and TRBJ2-1; D unresolved. Germline V gives CDR1 LNHDA, CDR2 SQIVND (reference sequence). The V end was cut by 10 bases, the J end by 10 bases, with 8 bases between. The CDR3 is 9 residues long. The DNA for the CDR3 is TGTGCCACGTTTGTCGAGCAGTTCTTC. Translating it yields CATFVEQFF.

The V call is TRBV14, the J call TRBJ2-7; 9 bases match TRBD1. Germline V gives CDR1 SGHDN, CDR2 FVKESK. The J segment lost 3 bases and the V segment lost 3 bases, leaving 6 bases of the junction unmatched. This CDR3 has 15 residues. The CDR3 sequence: CASSHGTGRIYEQYF. The CDR3 DNA follows: TGTGCCAGCAGCCACGGGACAGGGCGGATCTACGAGCAGTACTTC.

V usage is TRBV2 and J usage is TRBJ2-3; 7 nucleotides agree with TRBD1. This CDR3 is built from 15 residues. The J segment lost 0 bases and the V segment lost 4 bases, leaving 4 bases of the junction unmatched. Germline-derived CDR1 and CDR2 are SNHLY and FYNNEI. CDR3 nucleotide sequence: TGTGCCAGCAGTGGCCCGGGACAGAGCACAGATACGCAGTATTTT. Its translation is CASSGPGQSTDTQYF.

The chain uses TRBV5-1 and TRBJ2-5; a possible D gene is TRBD1 (6 bases). The CDR3 covers 15 residues. The germline V gene has CDR1 SGHRS and CDR2 YFSETQ. V lost 1 base and J 5 bases, leaving 15 bases between the germline ends. CDR3 in amino acids: CASSLYSGVAETQYF. The CDR3 bases are TGCGCCAGCAGCTTGTATTCAGGGGTTGCGGAGACCCAGTACTTC.

The chain recombines TRBV28 with TRBJ2-1; possible D gene TRBD2, 6 bases. V lost 2 bases to trimming and J lost 6 bases, with 11 bases between them. The CDR3 contains 14 residues. In germline, CDR1 is MDHEN, CDR2 SYDVKM. This CDR3 is CASSLTEGPNEQFF. DNA of the CDR3: TGTGCCAGCAGTTTAACGGAGGGCCCCAATGAGCAGTTCTTC.

The chain combines TRBV5-1 with TRBJ2-7; 8 nucleotides agree with TRBD2. Germline V gives CDR1 SGHRS, CDR2 YFSETQ. The J segment lost 4 bases and the V segment lost 0 bases, leaving 6 bases of the junction unmatched. The CDR3 spans 15 residues. CDR3 sequence (DNA): TGCGCCAGCAGCTTGGAGGGACTAGGCCTATACGAGCAGTACTTC. Residues: CASSLEGLGLYEQYF.

This rearrangement joins TRBV6-5 to TRBJ2-1; 10 bases map to TRBD2. Germline-derived CDR1 and CDR2 are MNHEY and SVGAGI. The CDR3 runs to 14 residues. The J segment lost 9 bases and the V segment lost 7 bases, leaving 9 bases of the junction unmatched. This CDR3 reads CASKSGTSVSEQFF. The DNA of the CDR3 is TGTGCCAGCAAGTCCGGGACTAGCGTGAGTGAGCAGTTCTTC.

The chain combines TRBV2 with TRBJ2-1; 14 bases map to TRBD2. CDR1 and CDR2 (germline): SNHLY, FYNNEI. The CDR3 spans 15 residues. V shed 4 bases and J 6 bases; nucleotides not matched to a gene: 2. CDR3: CASSGGLAGGNEQFF. The DNA of the CDR3 is TGTGCCAGCAGTGGAGGACTAGCGGGAGGCAATGAGCAGTTCTTC.

The chain combines TRBV7-9 with TRBJ2-3, with TRBD1 identical over 7 bases. V was pared by 3 bases and J by 5 bases, with 5 bases of the junction left unmatched. This CDR3 has 14 residues. From germline, CDR1 is SEHNR and CDR2 FQNEAQ (reference sequence). The CDR3 DNA is TGTGCCAGCAGCTTGTACAGGGGAAGAGATACGCAGTATTTT. It encodes CASSLYRGRDTQYF.

The J gene is TRBJ2-3, the V gene TRBV12-5; D may be TRBD2 (6 bases). The germline V gene has CDR1 LGHNT and CDR2 FRNRAP. The ends were cut back, 0 bases at V and 6 bases at J, with 16 bases in the middle. The CDR3 loop spans 16 amino acids. The CDR3 sequence: CASGLVAGGSRDTQYF. DNA of the CDR3: TGTGCTAGTGGTTTGGTAGCGGGCGGCTCCCGGGATACGCAGTATTTT.